The sequence of this TCR beta chain was determined in a study of T cells expressing NK-cell markers. Study-level background: Sorted T-cell subsets CD3+CD56+NKG2C+, CD3+CD56+NKG2C- and CD3+CD56-NKG2C+ were TCR beta-sequenced. Seven of eight sequenced donors tested HCMV-seropositive; one tested seronegative.

UMI-tagged 5'RACE template switching yielded the TCR beta cDNA. TCRdb re-called the 5' RACE reads and gives one entry per CDR3 protein, without DNA. Its clone listing holds 500,000 or so distinct CDR3 sequences. With respect to this clonotype: What it binds is not known.

The CDR3 is made up of 15 amino acids. The germline gives CDR1 DFQATT, CDR2 SNEGSKA (reference sequence). Study-level findings and limits: CD8+ T cells in roughly six donors included dominant NKG2C+ clonotypes at roughly 1.0-7.0%.

The TCR sequence derives from a man aged 18 to 35 in good health. The rearrangement links TRBV20-1 to TRBJ1-5; as DNA is missing, the TRBD1 call by TCRdb cannot be tested. Sample: blood T cells: a sorted CD56 or NKG2C T cell subset, CD4+ or CD8+ T cells, or bulk PBMC T cells (not recorded which). CDR3 region: CSARLLTGVDQPQHF.